The clone carrying this T cell receptor (beta chain) was counted between two and nine times. Its cognate antigen is unknown. This entry is derived from a study of cytomegalovirus exposure and HLA in healthy donors. Findings and caveats of the study: Donors were assumed by presence/absence analyses to have roughly uniform sequencing depth. In a later analysis, TCR beta V- and J-gene trimming showed a link to a missense DCLRE1C variant. Researchers left out some V segments, among them TRBV6-2 and TRBV6-3, as indistinguishable.

CDR1 is SEHNR, CDR2 FQNEAQ, per germline (reference sequence). Trimming pared 3 bases from V and 6 bases from J, leaving 14 bases between. CDR3 length equals 14 residues. A multiplex PCR was run with 60 Vbeta primers and 13 Jbeta primers. TCRdb keeps only in-frame clones here, not all; method: immunoSEQ multiplex PCR. The sample has 150,000 or so clones, 75% seen once. V is TRBV7-9 and J is TRBJ1-2, with D tentatively TRBD1 (5 bases). This receptor was identified in a woman aged 40 to 50 in good health and CMV-seropositive. Sequenced: PBMCs. CDR3 region: CASSFHAGLDGYTF. CDR3 DNA: TGTGCCAGCAGCTTTCACGCAGGGCTCGATGGCTACACCTTC.